This passage covers 19 T cell receptor beta chains from one sample sequenced in a study of blood T cell repertoires in COVID-19. Sequencing was performed with immunoSEQ multiplex PCR; in TCRdb, only in-frame clones are kept and a portion is missing. The table includes about 250,000 clones, 80% to 85% detected once. Sequencing was done on a sample of peripheral blood. Every receptor here comes from a man in his fifties or sixties with active or convalescent COVID-19.

The rearrangement links TRBV5-1 to TRBJ1-1, with a tentative D call TRBD1 (5 bases). CDR3 size: 15 residues. The V end was cut by 2 bases, the J end by 0 bases, with 11 bases between. The germline V gene has CDR1 SGHRS and CDR2 YFSETQ. CDR3 coding DNA: TGCGCCAGCAGCTTATACGGACACATGAACACTGAAGCTTTCTTT. This translates into CASSLYGHMNTEAFF.

The V call is TRBV6-2 or TRBV6-3, the J call TRBJ2-7; 7 nucleotides line up with TRBD1. Per germline, CDR1 MNHEY and CDR2 SVGEGT. With V trimmed by 2 bases and J by 3 bases, 13 bases remained unmatched. The CDR3 sequence is 17 residues long. CDR3 nucleotides: TGTGCCAGCAGTTACGTTTTGAGGGACAGCGTCCACTACGAGCAGTACTTC. Residues: CASSYVLRDSVHYEQYF.

The CDR3: CASSPLPAGNQPQHF. The CDR3 DNA follows: TGTGCCAGCAGCCCGCTTCCCGCAGGGAATCAGCCCCAGCATTTT. V is TRBV4-2 and J is TRBJ1-5; D may be TRBD1 (5 bases). The CDR3 is 15 residues long. In germline, CDR1 is LGHNA, CDR2 YNFKEQ. The germline V and J ends were trimmed by 4 bases and 4 bases, with 14 bases remaining between them.

The V call is TRBV19, the J call TRBJ1-6; unclear D gene. The V gene lost 3 bases and the J gene lost 8 bases, with 14 bases spanning the gap. This CDR3 region has 15 residues. CDR1 is LNHDA, CDR2 SQIVND, per germline (reference sequence). CDR3 nucleotides: TGTGCCAGTAGTATGGGAGGGCGTGGGGATTCACCCCTCCACTTT. Amino acids: CASSMGGRGDSPLHF.

The J gene is TRBJ1-5, the V gene TRBV6-5; no reliable D call. Trimming took 7 bases from V and 0 from J, leaving 10 bases between them. The length of the CDR3 is 14 residues. Germline V lookup: CDR1 MNHEY, CDR2 SVGAGI. DNA of the CDR3: TGTGCCAGCACACTAGGTGATAGCAATCAGCCCCAGCATTTT. Its protein product is CASTLGDSNQPQHF.

This rearrangement joins TRBV7-6 to TRBJ1-5; 8 nucleotides agree with TRBD1. The CDR3 loop spans 19 amino acids. The germline V gene encodes CDR1 SGHVS and CDR2 FNYEAQ. V trimming: 3 bases; J trimming: 0 bases; junction bases outside the gene matches: 13. The CDR3 spells CASSFNADREDPSNQPQHF. The CDR3 bases are TGTGCCAGCAGCTTCAACGCGGACAGGGAGGATCCTAGCAATCAGCCCCAGCATTTT.

This clone was observed a single time. The chain uses TRBV5-1 and TRBJ1-1; 9 positions match TRBD1. The CDR3 sequence is 14 residues long. Germline-derived CDR1 and CDR2 are SGHRS and YFSETQ. V shed 4 bases, J shed 4 bases, and the junction held 5 bases outside the gene matches. The CDR3 spells CASSRDREVTEAFF. The CDR3 bases are TGCGCCAGCAGCAGGGACAGGGAGGTCACTGAAGCTTTCTTT.

The chain carries TRBV3-1 (or the pseudogene TRBV3-2) and TRBJ1-2; weak D call: TRBD1 (6 bases). With 1 base removed from V and 7 bases from J, the gap between germline ends came to 19 bases. The CDR3 has 16 residues. The germline CDR1 and CDR2 sequences are LGHDT and YNNKEL (reference sequence). The CDR3 protein is CASSQASGPLGGGYTF. For the CDR3, the DNA is TGTGCCAGCAGCCAAGCCTCGGGCCCCTTAGGGGGTGGCTACACCTTC.

This clone was seen a few times. CDR3 region: CASSLVGQTGELFF. The CDR3 DNA is TGTGCCAGCAGCTTAGTAGGACAGACAGGGGAGCTGTTTTTT. The J gene is TRBJ2-2, the V gene TRBV11-2; D perhaps matches TRBD1 (6 bases). CDR1 SGHAT and CDR2 FQNNGV come from the germline V gene. Deletions cut 1 base from V and 8 bases from J, with 11 bases between. The CDR3 length is 14 residues.

The gene calls are TRBV18 and TRBJ2-1; TRBD2 aligns across 11 bases. This CDR3 region has 16 residues. J lost 12 bases, V lost 0 bases, and 10 bases had no gene match. Germline-derived CDR1 and CDR2 are KGHSH and LQKENI. The CDR3 region has the DNA TGTGCCAGCTCACCACCGCCGGGACTAGCGGCTTGGTTGCAGTTCTTC. Protein product: CASSPPPGLAAWLQFF.

The chain couples TRBV4-3 to TRBJ2-7, with D perhaps TRBD1 (6 bases). Germline V gene lookup returns CDR1 LGHNA and CDR2 YSLEER. Trimming left V 0 bases short and J 0 bases short, with 21 bases between. The CDR3 is made up of 19 amino acids. CDR3 nucleotide sequence: TGCGCCAGCAGCCAAGATCGGGGAGTGGGGACACCGAGCTCCTACGAGCAGTACTTC. Residues: CASSQDRGVGTPSSYEQYF.

The chain combines TRBV6-5 with TRBJ1-2, with 11 bases that match TRBD1. The CDR3 spans 14 residues. The germline V gene encodes CDR1 MNHEY and CDR2 SVGAGI. Trimming at V came to 6 bases and at J to 5 bases, leaving 5 bases not matched to a gene. The CDR3 region has the DNA TGTGCCAGCAGCTCCGGGACAGGGGGATATGGCTACACCTTC. This sequence encodes CASSSGTGGYGYTF.

V usage is TRBV30 and J usage is TRBJ2-4; D is perhaps TRBD1 (7 bases). Trimming pared 7 bases from V and 3 bases from J, leaving 37 bases between. Germline V lookup: CDR1 GTSNPN, CDR2 SVGIG (reference sequence). This CDR3 is 21 amino acids long. CDR3 sequence (DNA): TGTGCCTACCAAAATACCCACCGGGACAGCTTTGGGACTTTAGGCAAAAACATTCAGTACTTC. Protein product: CAYQNTHRDSFGTLGKNIQYF.

The chain links TRBV5-1 to TRBJ2-5, with 8 bases identical to TRBD2. Germline loops: CDR1 SGHRS, CDR2 YFSETQ. Germline trimming cut 0 bases from V and 1 base from J; bases unmatched to any gene: 5. The CDR3 runs 16 residues. CDR3 sequence: CASSLEWAGGQETQYF. In DNA form, the CDR3 reads TGCGCCAGCAGCTTGGAGTGGGCGGGGGGCCAAGAGACCCAGTACTTC.

The chain combines TRBV21-1 with TRBJ2-7; the DNA was not compared with TRBD1, the D call given in the table. TRBV21-1 is termed a pseudogene. The CDR3 totals 19 residues. The CDR3 region is CASSKGGTALPELLRAQYF. DNA for the CDR3: TGTGCCAGCAGCAAAGGGGGGACAGCCCTTCCCGAGCTCCTACGAGCACAGTACTTC.

This chain uses TRBV19 with TRBJ1-5, with 7 nucleotides matching TRBD1. This CDR3 region has 14 residues. V dropped 6 bases and J dropped 2; count of bases not matched to a gene: 4. Germline CDR1 is LNHDA and CDR2 is SQIVND (reference sequence). The CDR3 nucleotides read TGTGCCAGTAGACTAACAGGGGGCAATCAGCCCCAGCATTTT. Amino acid sequence: CASRLTGGNQPQHF.

This clone came up a few times. The DNA for the CDR3 is TGTGCCAGCAGATTGGGAGGAGTAACTAATGAAAAACTGTTTTTT. Its protein is CASRLGGVTNEKLFF. The chain employs TRBV27 and TRBJ1-4; D not resolved. The length of the CDR3 is 15 residues. Trimming took 6 bases from V and 1 from J, leaving 12 bases between them. Germline CDR1 is MNHEY and CDR2 is SMNVEV (reference sequence). The whole variable domain, filled in from reference TRBV27 and TRBJ1-4, reads EAQVTQNPRYLITVTGKKLTVTCSQNMNHEYMSWYRQDPGLGLRQIYYSMNVEVTDKGDVPEGYKVSRKEKRNFPLILESPSPNQTSLYFCASRLGGVTNEKLFFGSGTQLSVL.

V and J are TRBV25-1 and TRBJ1-1; tentatively, D is TRBD1 (6 bases). In germline, CDR1 is MGHDK, CDR2 SYGVNS. The CDR3 runs 15 residues. V was shortened by 1 base and J by 4 bases, with 13 bases between the two germline ends. Here the CDR3 reads CASSESAGAGTEAFF. CDR3 DNA sequence: TGTGCCAGCAGTGAATCGGCAGGGGCTGGCACTGAAGCTTTCTTT.

The chain carries TRBV9 and TRBJ1-2; perhaps TRBD1 as D (5 bases). V lost 4 bases and J 8 bases, leaving 15 bases between the germline ends. CDR3 size: 13 residues. Germline assignment: CDR1 SGDLS and CDR2 YYNGEE. DNA of the CDR3: TGTGCCAGCAGCCGGCAGGGAGGCTGGGGCTACACCTTC. Translation gives CASSRQGGWGYTF.